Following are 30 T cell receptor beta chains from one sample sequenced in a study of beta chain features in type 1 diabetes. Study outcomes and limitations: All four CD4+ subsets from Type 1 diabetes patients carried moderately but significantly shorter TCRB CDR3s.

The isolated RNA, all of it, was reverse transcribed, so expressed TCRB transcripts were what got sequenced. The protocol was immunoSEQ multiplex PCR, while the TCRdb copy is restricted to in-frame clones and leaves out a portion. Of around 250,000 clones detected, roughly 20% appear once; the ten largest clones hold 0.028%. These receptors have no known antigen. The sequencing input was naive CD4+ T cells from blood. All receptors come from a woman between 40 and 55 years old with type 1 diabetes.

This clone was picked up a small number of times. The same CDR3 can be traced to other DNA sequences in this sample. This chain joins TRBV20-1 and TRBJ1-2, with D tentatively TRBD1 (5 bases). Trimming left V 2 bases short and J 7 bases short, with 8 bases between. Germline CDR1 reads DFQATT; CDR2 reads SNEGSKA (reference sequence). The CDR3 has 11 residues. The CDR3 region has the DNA TGCAGTGCTAGACAGGGTAGTGGCTACACCTTC. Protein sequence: CSARQGSGYTF.

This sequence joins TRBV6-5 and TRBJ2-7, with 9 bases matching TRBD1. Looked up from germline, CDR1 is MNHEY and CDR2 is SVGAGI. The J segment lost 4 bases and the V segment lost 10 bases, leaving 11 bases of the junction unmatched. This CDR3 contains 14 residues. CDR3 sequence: CANFSGTGFYEQYF. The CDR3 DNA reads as TGTGCCAACTTTTCTGGGACAGGGTTTTACGAGCAGTACTTC.

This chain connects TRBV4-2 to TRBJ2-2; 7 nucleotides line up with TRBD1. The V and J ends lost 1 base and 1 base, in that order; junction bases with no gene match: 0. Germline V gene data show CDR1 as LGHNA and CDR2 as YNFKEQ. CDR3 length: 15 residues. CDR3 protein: CASSQGTGNTGELFF. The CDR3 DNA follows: TGTGCCAGCAGCCAAGGGACAGGGAACACCGGGGAGCTGTTTTTT.

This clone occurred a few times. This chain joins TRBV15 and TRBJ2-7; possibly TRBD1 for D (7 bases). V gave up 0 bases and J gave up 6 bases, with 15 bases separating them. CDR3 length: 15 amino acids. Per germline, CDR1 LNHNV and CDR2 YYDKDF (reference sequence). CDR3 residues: CATSRDQGGKVEQYF. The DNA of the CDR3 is TGTGCCACCAGCAGAGATCAGGGGGGAAAGGTCGAGCAGTACTTC.

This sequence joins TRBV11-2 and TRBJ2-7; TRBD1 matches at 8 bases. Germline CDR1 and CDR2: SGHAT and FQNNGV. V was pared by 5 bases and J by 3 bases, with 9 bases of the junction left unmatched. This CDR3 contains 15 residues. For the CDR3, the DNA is TGTGCCAGCAGCGCATTATACAGGGGGGACTACGAGCAGTACTTC. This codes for CASSALYRGDYEQYF.

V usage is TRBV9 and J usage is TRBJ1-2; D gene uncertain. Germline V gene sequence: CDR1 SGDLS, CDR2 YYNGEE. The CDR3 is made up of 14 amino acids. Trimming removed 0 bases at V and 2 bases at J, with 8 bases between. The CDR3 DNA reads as TGTGCCAGCAGCGTAGGCCGGGAGAACTATGGCTACACCTTC. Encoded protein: CASSVGRENYGYTF.

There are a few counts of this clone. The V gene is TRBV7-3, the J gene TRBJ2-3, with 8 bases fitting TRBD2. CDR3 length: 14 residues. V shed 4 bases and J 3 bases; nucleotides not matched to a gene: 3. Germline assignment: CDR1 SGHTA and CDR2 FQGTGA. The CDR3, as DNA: TGTGCCAGCAGCTGGGGACTAGAGACAGATACGCAGTATTTT. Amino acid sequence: CASSWGLETDTQYF. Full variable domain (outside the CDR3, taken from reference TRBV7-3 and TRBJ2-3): GAGVSQTPSNKVTEKGKYVELRCDPISGHTALYWYRQSLGQGPEFLIYFQGTGAADDSGLPNDRFFAVRPEGSVSTLKIQRTERGDSAVYLCASSWGLETDTQYFGPGTRLTVL.

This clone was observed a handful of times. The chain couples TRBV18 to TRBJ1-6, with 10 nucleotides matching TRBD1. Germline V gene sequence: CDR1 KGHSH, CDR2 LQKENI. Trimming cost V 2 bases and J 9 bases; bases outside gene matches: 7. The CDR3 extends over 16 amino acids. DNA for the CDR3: TGTGCCAGCTCACCATGGGGGACAGGGGACGGTTCACCCCTCCACTTT. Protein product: CASSPWGTGDGSPLHF.

The CDR3 nucleotides are TGTGCCAGCAGTGCGGGGGATGGCTACACCTTC. The encoded protein is CASSAGDGYTF. This rearrangement joins TRBV6-4 to TRBJ1-2; maybe TRBD1 (5 bases). V was clipped by 4 bases and J by 6 bases, with 6 bases between them. CDR1 is MRHNA, CDR2 SNTAGT, per germline. The CDR3 runs to 11 residues.

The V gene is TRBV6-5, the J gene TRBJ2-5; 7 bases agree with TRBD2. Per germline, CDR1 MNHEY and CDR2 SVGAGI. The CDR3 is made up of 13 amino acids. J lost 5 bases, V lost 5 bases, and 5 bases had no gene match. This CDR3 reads CASSQPAGETQYF. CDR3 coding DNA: TGTGCCAGCAGTCAACCAGCGGGGGAGACCCAGTACTTC.

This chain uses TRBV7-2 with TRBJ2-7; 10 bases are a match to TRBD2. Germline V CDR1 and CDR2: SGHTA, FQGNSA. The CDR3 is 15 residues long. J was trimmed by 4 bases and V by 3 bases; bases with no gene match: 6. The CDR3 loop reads CASSFASGGGYEQYF. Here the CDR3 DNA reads TGTGCCAGCAGCTTCGCCAGCGGGGGGGGGTACGAGCAGTACTTC.

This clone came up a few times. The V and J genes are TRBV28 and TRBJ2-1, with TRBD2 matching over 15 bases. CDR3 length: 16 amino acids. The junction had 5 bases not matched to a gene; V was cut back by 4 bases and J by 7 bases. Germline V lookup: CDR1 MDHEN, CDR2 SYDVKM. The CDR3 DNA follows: TGTGCCAGCAGTTGGGGACTAGCGGGAGGAGAAAATGAGCAGTTCTTC. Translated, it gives CASSWGLAGGENEQFF.

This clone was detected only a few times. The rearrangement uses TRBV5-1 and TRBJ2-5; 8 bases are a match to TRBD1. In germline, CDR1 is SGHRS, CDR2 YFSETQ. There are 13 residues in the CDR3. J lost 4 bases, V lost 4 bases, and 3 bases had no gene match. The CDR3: CASSPGTGETQYF. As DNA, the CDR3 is TGCGCCAGCAGCCCCGGGACAGGAGAGACCCAGTACTTC.

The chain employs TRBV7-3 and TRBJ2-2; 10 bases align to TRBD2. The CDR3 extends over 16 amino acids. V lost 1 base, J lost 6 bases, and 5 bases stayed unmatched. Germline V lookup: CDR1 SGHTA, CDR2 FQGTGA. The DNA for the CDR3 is TGTGCCAGCAGCTTAAATGGACTAGCGGCCGCCGGGGAGCTGTTTTTT. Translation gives CASSLNGLAAAGELFF.

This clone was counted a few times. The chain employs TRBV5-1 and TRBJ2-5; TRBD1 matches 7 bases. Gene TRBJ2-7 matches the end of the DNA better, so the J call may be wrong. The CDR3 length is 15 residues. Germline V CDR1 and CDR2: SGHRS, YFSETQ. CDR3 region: CASSFSRDRVNEQYF. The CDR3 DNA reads TGCGCCAGCAGCTTCTCCCGAGACAGGGTCAACGAGCAGTACTTC.

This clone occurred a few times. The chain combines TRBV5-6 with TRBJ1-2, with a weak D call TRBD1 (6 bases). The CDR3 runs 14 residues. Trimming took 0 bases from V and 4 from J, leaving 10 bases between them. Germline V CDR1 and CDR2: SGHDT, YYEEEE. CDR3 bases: TGTGCCAGCAGCTTGGGCAGGGGTAGCTATGGCTACACCTTC. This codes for CASSLGRGSYGYTF.

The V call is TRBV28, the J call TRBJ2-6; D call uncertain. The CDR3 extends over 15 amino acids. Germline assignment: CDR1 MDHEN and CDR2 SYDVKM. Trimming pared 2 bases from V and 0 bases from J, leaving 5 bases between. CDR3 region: CASSLEYSGANVLTF. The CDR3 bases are TGTGCCAGCAGTTTAGAGTACTCTGGGGCCAACGTCCTGACTTTC.

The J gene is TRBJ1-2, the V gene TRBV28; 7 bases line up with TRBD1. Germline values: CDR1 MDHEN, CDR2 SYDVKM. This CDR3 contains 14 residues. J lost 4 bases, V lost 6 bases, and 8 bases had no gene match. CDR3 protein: CASRSQGGFYGYTF. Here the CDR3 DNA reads TGTGCCAGCAGGTCCCAGGGGGGATTCTATGGCTACACCTTC.

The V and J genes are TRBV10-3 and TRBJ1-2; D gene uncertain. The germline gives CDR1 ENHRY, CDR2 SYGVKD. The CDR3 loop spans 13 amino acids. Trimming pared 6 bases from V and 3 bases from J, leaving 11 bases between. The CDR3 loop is CAISARGDYGYTF. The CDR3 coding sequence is TGTGCCATCAGCGCTCGTGGAGACTATGGCTACACCTTC.

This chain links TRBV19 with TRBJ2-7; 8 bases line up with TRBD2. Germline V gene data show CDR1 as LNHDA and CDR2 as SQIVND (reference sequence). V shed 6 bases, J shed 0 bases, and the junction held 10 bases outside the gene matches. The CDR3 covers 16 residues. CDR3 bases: TGTGCCAGTAGGGCCGGGACTAGTGGCCTCTCCTACGAGCAGTACTTC. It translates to CASRAGTSGLSYEQYF.

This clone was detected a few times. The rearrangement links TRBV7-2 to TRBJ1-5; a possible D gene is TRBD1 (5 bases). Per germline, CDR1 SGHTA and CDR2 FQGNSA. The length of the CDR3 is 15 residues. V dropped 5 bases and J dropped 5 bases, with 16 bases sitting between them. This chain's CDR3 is CASSLAGGGDQPQHF. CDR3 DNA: TGTGCCAGCAGCCTCGCCGGCGGGGGAGATCAGCCCCAGCATTTT.

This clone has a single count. DNA for the CDR3: TGTGCCAGCAGCGTAGGCGGGGGGAATTACGAGCAGTACTTC. Translating gives CASSVGGGNYEQYF. The genes are TRBV9 and TRBJ2-7; 8 bases are shared with TRBD2. The CDR3 has 14 residues. The V gene end was trimmed by 0 bases and the J gene end by 4 bases; junction bases not matched to a gene: 3. Germline values: CDR1 SGDLS, CDR2 YYNGEE.

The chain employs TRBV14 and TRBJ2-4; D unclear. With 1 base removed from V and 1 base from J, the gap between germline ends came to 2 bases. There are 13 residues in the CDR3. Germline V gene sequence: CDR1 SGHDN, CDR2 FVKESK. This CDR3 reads CASSQAAKNIQYF. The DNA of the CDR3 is TGTGCCAGCAGCCAAGCGGCCAAAAACATTCAGTACTTC. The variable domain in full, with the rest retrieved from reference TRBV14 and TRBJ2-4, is EAGVTQFPSHSVIEKGQTVTLRCDPISGHDNLYWYRRVMGKEIKFLLHFVKESKQDESGMPNNRFLAERTGGTYSTLKVQPAELEDSGVYFCASSQAAKNIQYFGAGTRLSVL.

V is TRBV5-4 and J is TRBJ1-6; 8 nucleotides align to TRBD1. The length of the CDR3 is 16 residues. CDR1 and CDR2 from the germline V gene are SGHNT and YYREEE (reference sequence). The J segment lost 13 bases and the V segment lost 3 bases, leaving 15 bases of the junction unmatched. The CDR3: CASSSPGTGNLGPLHF. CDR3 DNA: TGTGCCAGCAGCTCGCCCGGGACAGGCAACCTTGGGCCCCTCCACTTT.

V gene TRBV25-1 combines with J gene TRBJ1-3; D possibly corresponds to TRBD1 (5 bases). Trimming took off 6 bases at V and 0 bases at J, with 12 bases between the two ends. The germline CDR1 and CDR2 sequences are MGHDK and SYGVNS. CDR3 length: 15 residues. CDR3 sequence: CASSPQVTSGNTIYF. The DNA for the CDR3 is TGTGCCAGCAGCCCACAGGTTACCTCTGGAAACACCATATATTTT.

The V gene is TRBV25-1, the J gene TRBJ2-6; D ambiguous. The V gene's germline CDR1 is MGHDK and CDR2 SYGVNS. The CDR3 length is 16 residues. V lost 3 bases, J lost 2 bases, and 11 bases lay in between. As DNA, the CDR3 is TGTGCCAGCAGTGAGTCTGGCCCCCCTGGGGCCAACGTCCTGACTTTC. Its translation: CASSESGPPGANVLTF.

CDR3 sequence: CASSQGWDRGPETQYF. Written as DNA, the CDR3 is TGCGCCAGCAGCCAAGGTTGGGACAGGGGGCCAGAGACCCAGTACTTC. J is TRBJ2-5 and V is TRBV4-1; TRBD1 agrees at 12 bases. Germline assignment: CDR1 MGHRA and CDR2 YSYEKL. CDR3 length equals 16 residues. V shed 1 base and J 4 bases; nucleotides not matched to a gene: 4.

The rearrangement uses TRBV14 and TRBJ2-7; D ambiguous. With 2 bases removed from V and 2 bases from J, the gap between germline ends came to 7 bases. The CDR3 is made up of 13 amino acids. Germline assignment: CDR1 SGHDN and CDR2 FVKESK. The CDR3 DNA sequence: TGTGCCAGCAGCCAACAAGGAGCCTACGAGCAGTACTTC. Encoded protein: CASSQQGAYEQYF.

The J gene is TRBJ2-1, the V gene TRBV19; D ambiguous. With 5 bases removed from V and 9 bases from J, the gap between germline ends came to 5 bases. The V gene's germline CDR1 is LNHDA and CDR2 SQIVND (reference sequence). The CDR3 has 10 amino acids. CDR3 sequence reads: CASSGSEQFF. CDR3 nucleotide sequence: TGTGCCAGTAGTGGCAGTGAGCAGTTCTTC.

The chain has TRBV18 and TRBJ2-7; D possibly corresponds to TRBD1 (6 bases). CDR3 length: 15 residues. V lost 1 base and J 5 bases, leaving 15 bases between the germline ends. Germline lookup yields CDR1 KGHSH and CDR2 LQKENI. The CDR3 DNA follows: TGTGCCAGCTCACCACGTTCAGGGGCCCCCGACGAGCAGTACTTC. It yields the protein CASSPRSGAPDEQYF.